The rows below give T cell receptor beta chains drawn from one sample of a study of T cell changes during pregnancy in multiple sclerosis. The assay was immunoSEQ multiplex PCR, and TCRdb's table has in-frame clones only and misses some. The table has 65,000 to 80,000 clones, roughly 93% seen once. Specimen: peripheral blood, collected in the second trimester of pregnancy. The receptors come from a female donor with multiple sclerosis, enrolled in a pregnancy study. Both conserved end residues are part of each CDR3. The D gene is left open where the match is weak. Rows give clone size only sometimes, using once, few, many, or a class for an expanded clone.

V gene: TRBV29-1; J gene: TRBJ1-2; D gene: -; clone size: -; CDR3 DNA: TGCAGCGTTGAGGGGAGCCCAGCTAACTATGGCTACACCTTC; CDR3 protein: CSVEGSPANYGYTF
V gene: TRBV20-1; J gene: TRBJ1-1; D gene: -; clone size: -; CDR3 DNA: TGCAGTGCTAACAAAGCTTTCTTT; CDR3 protein: CSANKAFF
V gene: TRBV11-2; J gene: TRBJ2-3; D gene: TRBD2; clone size: -; CDR3 DNA: TGTGCCAGCAGCCCCGGACTAGCGACTACAGATACGCAGTATTTT; CDR3 protein: CASSPGLATTDTQYF
V gene: TRBV2; J gene: TRBJ2-7; D gene: -; clone size: -; CDR3 DNA: TGTGCCAGCAGTGAATTTAAGGCTAGTTACGAGCAGTACTTC; CDR3 protein: CASSEFKASYEQYF
V gene: TRBV7-9; J gene: TRBJ1-5; D gene: TRBD1; clone size: -; CDR3 DNA: TGTGCCAGCAGCGGGGACAGTAGAGGGGGAGCCCAGCATTTT; CDR3 protein: CASSGDSRGGAQHF
V gene: TRBV9; J gene: TRBJ2-7; D gene: -; clone size: -; CDR3 DNA: TGTGCCAGCAGCGTAGGTTGGGAGGACGGATTCTCGAACTACGAGCAGTACTTC; CDR3 protein: CASSVGWEDGFSNYEQYF
V gene: TRBV28; J gene: TRBJ1-1; D gene: -; clone size: -; CDR3 DNA: TGTGCCAGCACCTGGACACCGGTTATGGGCACTGAAGCTTTCTTT; CDR3 protein: CASTWTPVMGTEAFF
V gene: TRBV5-1; J gene: TRBJ2-3; D gene: -; clone size: once; CDR3 DNA: TGCGCCAGCAGCTTGGTTTCTAGCACAGATACGCAGTATTTT; CDR3 protein: CASSLVSSTDTQYF
V gene: TRBV5-4; J gene: TRBJ1-5; D gene: -; clone size: -; CDR3 DNA: TGTGCCAGCAGCGCGGGAGGGATCCCCGACCAGCCCCAGCATTTT; CDR3 protein: CASSAGGIPDQPQHF
V gene: TRBV6-5; J gene: TRBJ1-5; D gene: TRBD1; clone size: -; CDR3 DNA: TGTGCCAGCAGTTACAGTGGACAGGGCGATCCTCAGCCCCAGCATTTT; CDR3 protein: CASSYSGQGDPQPQHF
V gene: TRBV7-4; J gene: TRBJ2-1; D gene: TRBD2; clone size: -; CDR3 DNA: TGTGCCAGTCCCGTATTAGCGGGGGGGAGCTCCTACAATGAGCAGTTCTTC; CDR3 protein: CASPVLAGGSSYNEQFF
V gene: TRBV29-1; J gene: TRBJ2-7; D gene: -; clone size: -; CDR3 DNA: TGCAGCGGGCGGGTAGGCTCCTACGAGCAGTACTTC; CDR3 protein: CSGRVGSYEQYF